This T cell receptor (beta chain) is from a study of CD8+ T cells in alopecia areata. Study results and limitations: Sequences from scalp samples also cover resident alphabeta T cells of normal skin. Higher clonality was seen in lesional scalp than in normal scalp, especially in alopecia totalis/universalis. Compared with mice, patients displayed less clear TCR sharing, possibly for HLA-related reasons.

Investigators isolated RNA and reverse transcribed it into cDNA to act as the sequencing template. The assay was immunoSEQ multiplex PCR, and TCRdb's table has in-frame clones only and misses some. The sample records about 110,000 clones, around 59% being singletons. Researchers picked out CD4+ and CD8+ T cells from PBMCs by sorting. Concerning this clone: Its cognate antigen is unknown.

Trimming stripped 8 bases from V and 3 bases from J, with 8 bases between. This CDR3 is 12 amino acids long. The germline V gene encodes CDR1 LNHNV and CDR2 YYDKDF (reference sequence). This receptor was obtained from a human donor in good health. This chain uses TRBV15 with TRBJ2-1; D call uncertain. Sequencing was done on a sample of CD8+ T cells sorted from blood. CDR3 DNA sequence: TGTGCCACCGGTGGTCTCTACAATGAGCAGTTCTTC. This encodes CATGGLYNEQFF.